This T cell receptor (beta chain) was identified in a study of OX40 agonist ivuxolimab in advanced cancers. With regard to the full study: Ivuxolimab, which targeted the costimulatory receptor OX40 (CD134), was an agonistic, fully human IgG2 monoclonal antibody. Intravenous ivuxolimab was administered to patients every 2 weeks at six dose levels: 0.01, 0.1, 0.3, 1.5, 3 and 10 mg/kg. Of the roughly 52 patients in dose escalation, around 19 had hepatocellular carcinoma, approximately 15 had melanoma, 9 had renal cell carcinoma and 9 had head and neck cancer. In the dose-escalation cohort, around four fifths of patients were male, and the mean age was 60 years with a range of about 20 to 79. Patients were allowed to have had prior anti-PD-1, anti-PD-L1 or anti-CTLA-4 therapy, and 30% to 50% of the dose-escalation patients had previously received checkpoint inhibitors. Partial responses were achieved by three dose-escalation patients, of whom one had hepatocellular carcinoma and two had cutaneous melanoma. Peripheral TCRbeta sequencing aimed to test whether ivuxolimab altered TCR sequence diversity and caused clonal T-cell expansion. The paper reports the monotherapy dose-escalation portion (N of about 52 patients) of the phase I ivuxolimab trial.

Patients with a history of autoimmune disease or receiving systemic immunosuppression were excluded from the trial. In every dose cohort, peripheral blood was drawn for TCR sequencing at baseline, cycle 4 day 1, and cycle 7 day 1. The samples were taken from a phase I, first-in-human, multicenter, open-label dose-escalation trial of ivuxolimab. Adults with locally advanced or metastatic melanoma, renal cell, hepatocellular, or head and neck squamous cell carcinoma were enrolled in the trial. Before TCR sequencing, CD4+ and CD8+ T cells were separately sorted from peripheral blood. Points the paper makes about the study in general: Low levels of normalized T-cell clonal expansion were also shown by some nonresponding patients. After ivuxolimab, more expanded clones were found on average in CD8+ T cells than in CD4+ T cells. Antigen specificity was not determined for the clonally expanded peripheral T cells. At doses from 0.1 to 3.0 mg/kg, clonal expansion was seen in both CD4+ and CD8+ blood T cells between baseline and week 6. In partial responders in the 0.1-3.0 mg/kg groups, normalized peripheral clonal expansion was found to be among the lowest, especially among CD8+ T cells.

To note about this clone: What antigen it recognizes has not been identified. Base qualities were left out, and no much larger clone turns up one base away.

CDR1 and CDR2 were assigned from the germline V gene as MDHEN and SYDVKM. The cysteine opens and the valine closes a CDR3 of 15 amino acids. Only the CDR3 part of the read is kept: 45 bases, read in frame from the first base. Genomic DNA was extracted from sorted cells for sequencing of the TCRbeta CDR3 region. TCRbeta CDR3 regions were sequenced using the immunoSEQ Assay. TCRdb limited this immuneACCESS table to in-frame rearrangements with V and J called. A share of clones is missing; checked studies link under half to unresolved V genes, and the rest is unexplained. Counted in this sample were roughly 60,000 clones; roughly 80% of them appeared once. Around 1.9% of the sample goes to the ten largest clones.

The rearrangement combines TRBV28 with TRBJ2-7, with 8 bases in between that match TRBD2. The receptor comes from an adult with an advanced solid tumor such as melanoma, head and neck, liver or kidney cancer. The source was CD4+ or CD8+ T cells sorted from blood, collected in a trial of the OX40 agonist ivuxolimab. The CDR3 region has the sequence CASSSSGDLSFEQYV. The DNA is as follows: TGTGCCAGCAGCAGTAGCGGGGACTTATCCTTCGAGCAGTACGTC.